This T cell receptor beta chain was profiled in a study of blood T cell repertoires in COVID-19. The CDR3 runs to 15 residues. Germline CDR1 reads SGHRS; CDR2 reads YFSETQ. The trim removed 1 base at V and 3 bases at J, leaving 5 bases unmatched. As handled by the study authors: Reference gene primers were amplified, and this amplification served to estimate nucleated cell counts. Repertoires were generated with immunoSEQ multiplex PCR, while TCRdb's copy carries only in-frame clones and drops some. V and J calls and clone size are those listed in that table; D and trimming were worked out from the DNA. This sample has 200,000 to 250,000 clones, with roughly 89% found just once.

The sample taken for sequencing was peripheral blood. This clonotype was obtained from a man in his 60s who had recovered from COVID-19. The chain uses TRBV5-1 and TRBJ2-7; 9 nucleotides match TRBD1. As DNA, the CDR3 is TGCGCCAGCAGCTTGTTTGCGGGACAGGGCTACGAGCAGTACTTC. Protein: CASSLFAGQGYEQYF.